The T cell receptor (beta chain) under discussion was sequenced for a study of blood T cell repertoires in COVID-19. Across the whole study: Acute-phase and convalescent COVID-19 samples originated in the United States, Italy and Spain. In each case, the material was cDNA or gDNA derived from T cells, B-cell-depleted T cells, or PBMCs.

The V gene's germline CDR1 is SEHNR and CDR2 FQNEAQ (reference sequence). V was pared by 5 bases and J by 4 bases, with 25 bases between. The CDR3 covers 18 residues. In the original processing: It was from reference gene primer amplification that nucleated cell counts were estimated. Profiled with immunoSEQ multiplex PCR; TCRdb holds only in-frame clones, not every one. The DNA gave D and trimming, while V, J and clone size come from that table. Of 250,000 to 300,000 clones in the sample, approximately 87% were seen once. This clone occurred a few times. J is TRBJ2-3 and V is TRBV7-9; possibly TRBD2 for D (6 bases). The specimen was peripheral blood. The sequence came from a man between 60 and 70 years old who had recovered from COVID-19. CDR3 protein: CASSPKAGRQENPDTQYF. The CDR3 bases are TGTGCCAGCAGCCCAAAGGCGGGGAGGCAGGAAAACCCAGATACGCAGTATTTT.